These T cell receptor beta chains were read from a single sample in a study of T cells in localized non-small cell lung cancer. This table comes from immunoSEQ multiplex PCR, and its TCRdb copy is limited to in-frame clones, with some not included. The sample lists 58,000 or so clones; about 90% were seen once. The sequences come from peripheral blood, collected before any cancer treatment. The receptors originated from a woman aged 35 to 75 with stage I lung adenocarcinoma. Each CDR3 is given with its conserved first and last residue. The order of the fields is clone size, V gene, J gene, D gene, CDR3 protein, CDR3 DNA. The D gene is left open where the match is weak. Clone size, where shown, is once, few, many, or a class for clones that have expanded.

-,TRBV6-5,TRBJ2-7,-,CASTPNSQDYEQYF,TGTGCCAGCACCCCGAACAGCCAAGACTACGAGCAGTACTTC
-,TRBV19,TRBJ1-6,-,CASSIFRGALGTMNSPLHF,TGTGCCAGTAGTATTTTTCGGGGGGCCCTGGGAACTATGAATTCACCCCTCCACTTT
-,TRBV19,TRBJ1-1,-,CASSIDASGRAEAFF,TGTGCCAGTAGTATAGATGCGTCGGGGAGGGCTGAAGCTTTCTTT
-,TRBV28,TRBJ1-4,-,CATGRPSTNEKLFF,TGTGCCACCGGGAGGCCCTCAACTAATGAAAAACTGTTTTTT
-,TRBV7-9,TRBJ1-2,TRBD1,CASSQTGTGEPYGYTF,TGTGCCAGCAGCCAAACCGGGACAGGAGAGCCTTATGGCTACACCTTC
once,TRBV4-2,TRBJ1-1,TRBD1,CASSLFTGEVTEAFF,TGTGCCAGCAGTCTATTCACAGGGGAGGTCACTGAAGCTTTCTTT
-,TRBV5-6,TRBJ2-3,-,CASSLNGFPTDTQYF,TGTGCCAGCAGTCTTAATGGCTTTCCCACAGATACGCAGTATTTT
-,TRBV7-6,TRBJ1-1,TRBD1,CASSVRQGNTEAFF,TGTGCCAGCAGCGTAAGACAGGGGAACACTGAAGCTTTCTTT
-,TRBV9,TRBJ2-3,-,CASTDSLGTDTQYF,TGTGCCAGCACAGATAGTTTAGGCACAGATACGCAGTATTTT
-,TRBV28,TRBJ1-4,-,CASSLRSPGSEKLFF,TGTGCCAGCAGTTTGAGAAGCCCCGGGAGTGAAAAACTGTTTTTT
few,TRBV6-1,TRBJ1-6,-,CASSDTWTSSSYNSPLHF,TGTGCCAGCAGTGACACTTGGACCTCGAGCTCCTATAATTCACCCCTCCACTTT
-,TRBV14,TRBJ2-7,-,CASSQEWGDEQYF,TGTGCCAGCAGCCAAGAGTGGGGAGACGAGCAGTACTTC
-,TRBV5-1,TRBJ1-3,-,CASSYDGLWVYF,TGCGCCAGCAGCTACGACGGTTTATGGGTATATTTT
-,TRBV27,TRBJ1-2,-,CASSPRSGGVNYGYTF,TGTGCCAGCAGTCCTCGATCGGGGGGGGTGAACTATGGCTACACCTTC
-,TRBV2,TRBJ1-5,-,CASSPDSKRNQPQHF,TGTGCCAGCAGTCCGGACAGTAAGCGCAATCAGCCCCAGCATTTT
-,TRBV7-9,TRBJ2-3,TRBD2,CASSLKAGGRTDTQYF,TGTGCCAGCAGCTTAAAAGCGGGAGGCCGTACAGATACGCAGTATTTT
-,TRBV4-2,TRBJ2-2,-,CASSQEIARTNTGELFF,TGTGCCAGCAGCCAAGAAATCGCACGGACGAACACCGGGGAGCTGTTTTTT
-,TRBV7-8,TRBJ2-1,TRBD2,CASSPGGGLGNEQFF,TGTGCCAGCAGCCCTGGCGGGGGGTTGGGGAATGAGCAGTTCTTC
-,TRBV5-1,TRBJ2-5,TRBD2,CASSLGLAGGKAAETQYF,TGCGCCAGCAGCTTGGGGCTAGCGGGGGGTAAGGCGGCAGAGACCCAGTACTTC
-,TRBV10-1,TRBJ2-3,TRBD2,CASRRSGDTDTQYF,TGCGCCAGCAGAAGGAGCGGGGACACAGATACGCAGTATTTT
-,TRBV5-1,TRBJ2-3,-,CASSLDWNTQYF,TGCGCCAGCAGCTTGGATTGGAATACGCAGTATTTT
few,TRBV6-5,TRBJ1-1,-,CASSPDGGRDPFF,TGTGCCAGCAGCCCCGATGGGGGGAGGGATCCTTTCTTT
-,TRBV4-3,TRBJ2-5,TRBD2,CASSQDGLEETQYF,TGCGCCAGCAGCCAAGACGGACTAGAAGAGACCCAGTACTTC
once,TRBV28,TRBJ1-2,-,CASSLEGGRYTF,TGTGCCAGCAGTTTAGAGGGCGGTCGCTACACCTTC
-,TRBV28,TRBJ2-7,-,CASSHYEQYF,TGTGCCAGCAGTCACTACGAGCAGTACTTC
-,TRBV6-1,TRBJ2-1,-,CASSDPWGGRGGNEQFF,TGTGCCAGCAGTGACCCCTGGGGCGGGAGAGGGGGGAATGAGCAGTTCTTC
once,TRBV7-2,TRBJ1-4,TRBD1,CASSLADRGRRKLFF,TGTGCCAGCAGCTTAGCGGACAGGGGGCGAAGAAAACTGTTTTTT
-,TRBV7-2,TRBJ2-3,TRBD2,CASSTPQFAGEASDTQYF,TGTGCCAGCAGCACCCCTCAATTCGCGGGAGAGGCCTCAGATACGCAGTATTTT
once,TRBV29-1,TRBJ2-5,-,CSVEVNWATAGETQYF,TGCAGCGTTGAAGTGAATTGGGCTACCGCCGGAGAGACCCAGTACTTC
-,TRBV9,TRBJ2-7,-,CASSGKVAYEQYF,TGTGCCAGCAGTGGAAAGGTTGCCTACGAGCAGTACTTC
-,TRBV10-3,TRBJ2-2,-,CAISLGGPNTGELFF,TGTGCCATCAGTCTCGGGGGGCCCAACACCGGGGAGCTGTTTTTT
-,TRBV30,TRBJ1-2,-,CAWSETPTAYYGYTF,TGTGCCTGGAGTGAAACCCCGACGGCATACTATGGCTACACCTTC
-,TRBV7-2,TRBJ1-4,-,CASSYQGRRGEKLFF,TGTGCCAGCAGCTACCAGGGGAGGCGCGGGGAAAAACTGTTTTTT
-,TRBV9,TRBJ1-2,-,CASSVGYGGNGYTF,TGTGCCAGCAGCGTAGGGTACGGGGGGAATGGCTACACCTTC
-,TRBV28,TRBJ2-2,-,CASRRQSHTGELFF,TGTGCCAGCAGGAGACAGAGCCACACCGGGGAGCTGTTTTTT
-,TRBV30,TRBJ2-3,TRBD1,CAWSGTGTGDTQYF,TGTGCCTGGAGTGGGACAGGGACAGGAGATACGCAGTATTTT
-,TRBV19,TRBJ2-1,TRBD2,CASSISGSSYNEQFF,TGTGCCAGTAGTATAAGCGGGAGCTCCTACAATGAGCAGTTCTTC
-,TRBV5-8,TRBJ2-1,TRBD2,CASSWELAGVGNEQFF,TGTGCCAGCAGCTGGGAACTAGCGGGAGTTGGCAATGAGCAGTTCTTC
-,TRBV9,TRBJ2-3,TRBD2,CASSVAELAGGADTQYF,TGTGCCAGCAGCGTAGCGGAGCTAGCGGGGGGTGCAGATACGCAGTATTTT
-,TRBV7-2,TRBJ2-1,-,CASSLASTSYNEQFF,TGTGCCAGCAGCTTAGCGTCTACGTCTTACAATGAGCAGTTCTTC
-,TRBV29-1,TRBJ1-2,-,CSVGDGYTF,TGCAGCGTTGGGGATGGCTACACCTTC
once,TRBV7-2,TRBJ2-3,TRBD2,CASRLKAGGTDTQYF,TGTGCCAGCAGACTCAAGGCGGGGGGCACAGATACGCAGTATTTT
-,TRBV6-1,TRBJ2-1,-,CASSVRGAAGWDEQFF,TGTGCCAGCAGTGTGAGGGGGGCGGCCGGTTGGGATGAGCAGTTCTTC
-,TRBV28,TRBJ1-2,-,CASSTEAAGYGYTF,TGTGCCAGCAGTACGGAGGCTGCGGGCTATGGCTACACCTTC
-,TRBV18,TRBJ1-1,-,CASSLGPRSQPEAFF,TGTGCCAGCTCACTCGGACCCAGGTCCCAACCTGAAGCTTTCTTT
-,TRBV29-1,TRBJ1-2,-,CSVEGPGDYGYTF,TGCAGCGTTGAGGGGCCGGGCGACTATGGCTACACCTTC
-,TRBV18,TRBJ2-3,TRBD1,CASSSTGIRTDTQYF,TGTGCCAGCTCATCGACAGGGATAAGGACAGATACGCAGTATTTT
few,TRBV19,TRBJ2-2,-,CASSIQSNTGELFF,TGTGCCAGTAGTATTCAGAGTAACACCGGGGAGCTGTTTTTT
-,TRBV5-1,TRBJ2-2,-,CASSSGAGELFF,TGCGCCAGCAGCTCTGGCGCCGGGGAGCTGTTTTTT
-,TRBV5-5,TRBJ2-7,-,CASSSLDTGGRYEQYF,TGTGCCAGCAGCTCCTTAGACACCGGGGGACGTTACGAGCAGTACTTC
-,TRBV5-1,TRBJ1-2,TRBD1,CASSLGAGTDYGYTF,TGCGCCAGCAGCTTGGGGGCGGGGACAGACTATGGCTACACCTTC
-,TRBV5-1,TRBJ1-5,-,CASSLGTEAQPQHF,TGCGCCAGCAGCTTGGGAACGGAGGCACAGCCCCAGCATTTT
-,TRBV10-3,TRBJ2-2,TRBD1,CAISDSRQGGTGELFF,TGTGCCATCAGTGATAGTCGACAGGGTGGCACCGGGGAGCTGTTTTTT
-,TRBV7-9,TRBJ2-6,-,CASSLDPPGQSSGANVLTF,TGTGCCAGCAGCTTAGACCCCCCTGGGCAAAGCTCTGGGGCCAACGTCCTGACTTTC